These T cell receptor beta chains were read from a single sample in a study of blood T cell repertoires in COVID-19. Sequencing used immunoSEQ multiplex PCR; TCRdb keeps in-frame clones, though not all of them. The sample contains a few hundred thousand clones, roughly nine tenths of which appear only once. Sequenced input: PBMCs or T cells enriched from blood (not recorded which). The receptors stem from a man aged 25 to 40 who had recovered from COVID-19. The CDR3 runs from the conserved cysteine through the conserved F or W. A D gene is named only where the DNA matches it firmly. The size of a clone is reported for some rows only, either as once, few or many, or as a class for expanded clones.

NA TRBJ1-5 TRBV19 TRBD1 TGTGCCACCTCAGACAGGGGGGATCAGCCCCAGCATTTT CATSDRGDQPQHF
NA TRBJ2-7 TRBV19 NA TGTGCCAGTAGTATCCCCCCTCTCTCCGAGCAGTACTTC CASSIPPLSEQYF
NA TRBJ2-1 TRBV7-3 TRBD2 TGTGCCAGCAGCTTAATGGCTAGCGGGAGGGCCGGTGAGCAGTTCTTC CASSLMASGRAGEQFF
NA TRBJ2-5 TRBV10-3 NA TGTGCCATCAGTGATCTAGGGGGTGCAGAGACCCAGTACTTC CAISDLGGAETQYF
NA TRBJ2-2 TRBV5-1 TRBD2 TGCGCCAGCAGCTTCGCGGGGGCGAACACCGGGGAGCTGTTTTTT CASSFAGANTGELFF
NA TRBJ2-3 TRBV5-1 NA TGCGCCAGCAGCCCGGAGGGGCCATCGGGGTATGATACGCAGTATTTT CASSPEGPSGYDTQYF
NA TRBJ1-6 TRBV11-2 TRBD1 TGTGCCAGCAGCTTACTGGGGACAGGTTTCTCACCCCTCCACTTT CASSLLGTGFSPLHF
NA TRBJ2-1 TRBV19 TRBD2 TGTGCCAGTAGTAGGGGACTAGCGGACAATGAGCAGTTCTTC CASSRGLADNEQFF
few TRBJ2-4 TRBV25-1 TRBD1 TGTGCCAGCAGTGAATTGGGGACAGGGGGAAACATTCAGTACTTC CASSELGTGGNIQYF
NA TRBJ1-4 TRBV10-3 TRBD1 TGTGCCATCAGTGAGACAGGGGTGGGGGAAAAACTGTTTTTT CAISETGVGEKLFF